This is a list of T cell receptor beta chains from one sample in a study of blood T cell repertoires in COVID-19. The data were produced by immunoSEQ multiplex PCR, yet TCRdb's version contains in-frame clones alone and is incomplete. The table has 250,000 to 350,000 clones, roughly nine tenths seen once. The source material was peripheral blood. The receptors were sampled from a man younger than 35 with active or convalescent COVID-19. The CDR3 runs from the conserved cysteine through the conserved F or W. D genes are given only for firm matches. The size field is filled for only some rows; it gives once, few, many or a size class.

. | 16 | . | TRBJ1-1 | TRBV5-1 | CASSLGVLVRGTEAFF | TGCGCCAGCAGCTTGGGGGTCTTAGTTCGGGGTACTGAAGCTTTCTTT
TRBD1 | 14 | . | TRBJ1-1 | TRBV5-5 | CASSRDRVNTEAFF | TGTGCCAGCAGCAGGGACAGGGTTAACACTGAAGCTTTCTTT
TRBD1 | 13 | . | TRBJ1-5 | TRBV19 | CAGGAGGLQPQHF | TGTGCTGGCGGGGCAGGGGGCCTTCAGCCCCAGCATTTT
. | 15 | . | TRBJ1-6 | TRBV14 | CASSPSRSYNSPLHF | TGTGCCAGCAGCCCCTCGAGGTCCTATAATTCACCCCTCCACTTT
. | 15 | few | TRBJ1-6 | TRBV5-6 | CASSFARGIGSPLHF | TGTGCCAGCAGCTTTGCCCGAGGAATCGGTTCACCCCTCCACTTT
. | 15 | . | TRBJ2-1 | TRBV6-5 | CASSNTGSAYNEQFF | TGTGCCAGCAGTAACACAGGATCTGCCTACAATGAGCAGTTCTTC
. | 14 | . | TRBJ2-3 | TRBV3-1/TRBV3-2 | CASSQYRLTDTQYF | TGTGCCAGCAGCCAATATAGACTCACAGATACGCAGTATTTT
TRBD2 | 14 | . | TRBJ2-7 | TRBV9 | CASSVGDYTYEQYF | TGTGCCAGCAGCGTAGGGGACTACACCTACGAGCAGTACTTC
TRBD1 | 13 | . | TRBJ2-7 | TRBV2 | CANRDRESYEQYF | TGTGCCAACCGGGACAGGGAGTCCTACGAGCAGTACTTC
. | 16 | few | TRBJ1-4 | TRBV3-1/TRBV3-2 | CASSPWGDATNEKLFF | TGTGCCAGCAGCCCCTGGGGGGATGCAACTAATGAAAAACTGTTTTTT
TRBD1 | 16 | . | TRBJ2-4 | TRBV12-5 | CASGLGDRVTKNIQYF | TGTGCTAGTGGTTTGGGGGACAGGGTAACCAAAAACATTCAGTACTTC
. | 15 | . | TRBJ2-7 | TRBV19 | CASILQAGLGYEQYF | TGTGCCAGTATCCTCCAGGCTGGCTTGGGCTACGAGCAGTACTTC
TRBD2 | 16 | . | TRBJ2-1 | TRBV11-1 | CASSTQSGRYGNEQFF | TGTGCCAGCAGCACCCAGAGCGGGAGATACGGCAATGAGCAGTTCTTC
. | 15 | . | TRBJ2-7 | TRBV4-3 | CASSPLIGSSYEQYF | TGCGCCAGCAGCCCGCTTATAGGGAGCTCCTACGAGCAGTACTTC
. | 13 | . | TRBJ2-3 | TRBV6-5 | CASRTYEADTQYF | TGTGCCTCCCGGACATACGAAGCAGATACGCAGTATTTT
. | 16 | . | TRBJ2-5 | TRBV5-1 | CASSLVFSGFQETQYF | TGCGCCAGCAGCTTGGTGTTTTCCGGGTTCCAAGAGACCCAGTACTTC
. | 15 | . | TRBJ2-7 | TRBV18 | CASSPVSFGSYEQYF | TGTGCCAGCTCACCGGTCTCATTCGGCTCCTACGAGCAGTACTTC
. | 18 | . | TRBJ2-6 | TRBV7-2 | CASSLAGTPRSGANVLTF | TGTGCCAGCAGCTTAGCCGGGACACCCCGCTCTGGGGCCAACGTCCTGACTTTC
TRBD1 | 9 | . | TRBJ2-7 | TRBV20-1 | CSATRTGYF | TGCAGTGCTACCCGGACAGGGTACTTC
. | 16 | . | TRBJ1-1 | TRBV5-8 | CASSPRVRFSDTEAFF | TGTGCCAGCAGCCCCAGGGTGCGGTTTAGTGATACTGAAGCTTTCTTT
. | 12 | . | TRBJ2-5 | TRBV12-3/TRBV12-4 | CASSFPQETQYF | TGTGCCAGCAGTTTCCCCCAGGAGACCCAGTACTTC
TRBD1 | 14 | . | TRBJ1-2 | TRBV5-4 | CATSPGTGPYGYTF | TGTGCCACCAGTCCCGGGACAGGGCCATATGGCTACACCTTC
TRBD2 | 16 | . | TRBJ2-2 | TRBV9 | CASSVGSGENTGELFF | TGTGCCAGCAGCGTAGGGAGCGGGGAGAACACCGGGGAGCTGTTTTTT
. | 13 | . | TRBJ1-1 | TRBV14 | CASSYLMNTEAFF | TGTGCCAGCAGCTACCTAATGAACACTGAAGCTTTCTTT
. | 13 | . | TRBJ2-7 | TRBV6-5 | CASGKRNNYEQYF | TGTGCCAGCGGAAAGCGGAACAATTACGAGCAGTACTTC
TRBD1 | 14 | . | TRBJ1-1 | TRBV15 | CATSSSLGQGIAFF | TGTGCCACCAGCAGTTCTTTAGGACAGGGGATAGCTTTCTTT
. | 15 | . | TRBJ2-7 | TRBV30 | CAWSSNRDKPYEQYF | TGTGCCTGGAGTAGCAACCGGGACAAACCCTACGAGCAGTACTTC
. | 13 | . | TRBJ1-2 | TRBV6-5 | CASRLQGNYGYTF | TGTGCCAGCAGGTTACAGGGTAACTATGGCTACACCTTC
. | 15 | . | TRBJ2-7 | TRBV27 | CASRNSDISTYEQYF | TGTGCCAGCAGAAATTCGGACATATCGACCTACGAGCAGTACTTC
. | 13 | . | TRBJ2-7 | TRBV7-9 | CASSSGVFLEQYF | TGTGCCAGCAGCTCAGGGGTCTTTCTCGAGCAGTACTTC
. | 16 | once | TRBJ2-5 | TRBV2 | CASSEKVTIGKETQYF | TGTGCCAGCAGTGAAAAGGTCACTATAGGAAAAGAGACCCAGTACTTC
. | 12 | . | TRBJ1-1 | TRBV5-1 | CASSSDSSEAFF | TGCGCCAGCAGCTCAGACAGCTCTGAAGCTTTCTTT
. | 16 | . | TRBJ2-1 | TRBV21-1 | CASSKDGGDSYNEQFF | TGTGCCAGCAGCAAAGACGGAGGTGATTCCTACAATGAGCAGTTCTTC
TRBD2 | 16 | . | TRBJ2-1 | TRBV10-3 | CAISPTSGGPQSAQFF | TGTGCCATCAGTCCGACTAGCGGGGGACCTCAATCGGCGCAGTTCTTC
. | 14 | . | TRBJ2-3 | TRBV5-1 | CASSRDIVPDTQYF | TGCGCCAGCAGCAGAGACATAGTCCCAGATACGCAGTATTTT
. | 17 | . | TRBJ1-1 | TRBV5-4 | CASSLTRGSAMNTEAFF | TGTGCCAGCAGCTTGACAAGAGGTTCGGCTATGAACACTGAAGCTTTCTTT
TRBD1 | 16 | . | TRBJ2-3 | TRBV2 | CASSPDRGLSTDTQYF | TGTGCCAGCAGTCCTGACAGGGGGCTAAGCACAGATACGCAGTATTTT
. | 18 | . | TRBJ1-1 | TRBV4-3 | CASSQDLRGVAMNTEAFF | TGCGCCAGCAGCCAAGATTTAAGGGGCGTCGCGATGAACACTGAAGCTTTCTTT
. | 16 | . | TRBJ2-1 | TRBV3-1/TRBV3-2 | CASSQDDGTPKNEQFF | TGTGCCAGCAGCCAAGATGATGGGACACCGAAAAATGAGCAGTTCTTC